The entry that follows covers one T cell receptor (beta chain) sequence. Its antigen remains unknown. This sample is part of a study of T cells in narcolepsy. Study-level background: Patients with NT1 or NT2 and healthy control donors were enrolled. Regarding the study as a whole: Autoreactive clonotypes reportedly recurred in blood of same and different patients, not controls. Some memory CD4+ repertoires had no autoreactive clone sequences.

Sequencing used immunoSEQ multiplex PCR; TCRdb keeps in-frame clones, though not all of them. The sample shows about 32,000 clones, under 85% of them seen only once. Germline V gene lookup returns CDR1 SEHNR and CDR2 FQNEAQ (reference sequence). The V end was cut by 3 bases, the J end by 2 bases, with 1 base between. The CDR3 length is 11 residues. The specimen was memory (CD45RA-) CD4+ T cells from blood. V is TRBV7-9 and J is TRBJ1-2; D gene unclear. This clonotype originated in a human donor in good health. The chain's CDR3 is CASSLNYGYTF. The CDR3, as DNA: TGTGCCAGCAGCTTGAACTATGGCTACACCTTC.